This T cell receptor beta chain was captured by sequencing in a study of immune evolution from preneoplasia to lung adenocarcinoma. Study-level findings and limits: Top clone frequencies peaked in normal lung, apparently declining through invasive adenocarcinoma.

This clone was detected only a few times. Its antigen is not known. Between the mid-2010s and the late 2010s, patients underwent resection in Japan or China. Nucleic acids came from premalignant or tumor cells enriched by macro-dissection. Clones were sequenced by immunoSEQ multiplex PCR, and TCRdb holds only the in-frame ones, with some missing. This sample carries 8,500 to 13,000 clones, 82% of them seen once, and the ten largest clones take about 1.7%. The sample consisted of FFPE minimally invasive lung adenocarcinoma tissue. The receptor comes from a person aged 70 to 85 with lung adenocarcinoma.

In DNA form, the CDR3 reads TGTGCCAGCAGTTCGTCGACTAGCGGGGGACTGTTCTTC. It is translated as CASSSSTSGGLFF. This sequence joins TRBV27 and TRBJ2-1; 12 positions agree with TRBD2. Looked up from germline, CDR1 is MNHEY and CDR2 is SMNVEV (reference sequence). CDR3 length: 13 residues. The junction had 7 bases not matched to a gene; V was cut back by 4 bases and J by 15 bases.